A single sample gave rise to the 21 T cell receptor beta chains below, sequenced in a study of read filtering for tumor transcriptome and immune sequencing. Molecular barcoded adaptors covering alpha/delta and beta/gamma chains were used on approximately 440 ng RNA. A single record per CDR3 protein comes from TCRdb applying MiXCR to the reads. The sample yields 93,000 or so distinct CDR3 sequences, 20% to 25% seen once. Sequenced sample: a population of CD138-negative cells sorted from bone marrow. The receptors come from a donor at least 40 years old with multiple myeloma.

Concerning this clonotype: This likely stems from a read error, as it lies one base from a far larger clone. In nucleotides, the CDR3 is TGCGCCATCAGCTCCGGACCCCAAGAGACCCAGTACTTC. This translates into CAISSGPQETQYF. The rearrangement joins TRBV5-1 to TRBJ2-5, with D unresolved. CDR3 length: 13 amino acids. Germline V gives CDR1 SGHRS, CDR2 YFSETQ. Variable domain in full (rest from reference TRBV5-1 and TRBJ2-5): KAGVTQTPRYLIKTRGQQVTLSCSPISGHRSVSWYQQTPGQGLQFLFEYFSETQRNKGNFPGRFSGRQFSNSRSEMNVSTLELGDSALYLCAISSGPQETQYFGPGTRLLVL.

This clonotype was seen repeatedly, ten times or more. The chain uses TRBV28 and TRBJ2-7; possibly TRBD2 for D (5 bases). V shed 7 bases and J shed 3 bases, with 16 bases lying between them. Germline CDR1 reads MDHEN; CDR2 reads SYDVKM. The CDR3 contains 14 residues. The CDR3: CASTTDSGYYEQYF. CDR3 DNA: TGTGCCAGCACCACCGATTCGGGGTACTACGAGCAGTACTTC.

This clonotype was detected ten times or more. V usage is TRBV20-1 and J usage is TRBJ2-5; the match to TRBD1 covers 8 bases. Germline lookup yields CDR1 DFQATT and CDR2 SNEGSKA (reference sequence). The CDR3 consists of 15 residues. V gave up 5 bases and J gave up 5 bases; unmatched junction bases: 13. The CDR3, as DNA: TGCAGTGCTCGAAGGGACAGGACGGCATGGGAGACCCAGTACTTC. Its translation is CSARRDRTAWETQYF.

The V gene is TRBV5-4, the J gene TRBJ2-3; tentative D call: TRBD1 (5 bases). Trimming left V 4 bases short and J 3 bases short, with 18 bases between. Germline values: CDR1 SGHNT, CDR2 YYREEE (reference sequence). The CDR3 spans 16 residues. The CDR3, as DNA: TGTGCCAGCAGCCCTCAGAGGACACTCAATACAGATACGCAGTATTTT. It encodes CASSPQRTLNTDTQYF.

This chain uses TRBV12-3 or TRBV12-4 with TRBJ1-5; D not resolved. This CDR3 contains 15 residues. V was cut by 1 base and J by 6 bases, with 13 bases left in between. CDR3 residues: CASSLDTTWSQPQHF. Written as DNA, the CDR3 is TGTGCCAGCAGTTTAGACACAACCTGGAGTCAGCCCCAGCATTTT.

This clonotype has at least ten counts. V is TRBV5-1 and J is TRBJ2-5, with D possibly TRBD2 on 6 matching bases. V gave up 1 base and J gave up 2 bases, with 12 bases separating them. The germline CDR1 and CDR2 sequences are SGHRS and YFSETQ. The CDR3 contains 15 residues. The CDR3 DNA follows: TGCGCCAGCAGCTTGTTGACGGCGGGGCAAGAGACCCAGTACTTC. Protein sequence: CASSLLTAGQETQYF.

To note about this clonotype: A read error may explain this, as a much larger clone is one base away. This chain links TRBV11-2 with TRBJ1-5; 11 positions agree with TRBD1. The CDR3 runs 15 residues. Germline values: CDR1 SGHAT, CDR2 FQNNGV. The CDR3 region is CASSPGQGGNRPQHF. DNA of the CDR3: TGTGCCAGCAGCCCGGGACAGGGGGGCAATCGGCCCCAGCATTTT.

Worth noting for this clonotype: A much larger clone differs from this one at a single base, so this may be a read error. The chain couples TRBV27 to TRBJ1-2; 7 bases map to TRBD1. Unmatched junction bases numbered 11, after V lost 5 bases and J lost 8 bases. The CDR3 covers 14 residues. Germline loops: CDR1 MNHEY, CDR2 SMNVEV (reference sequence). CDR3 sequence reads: CASSPYGQERGYTF. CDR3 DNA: TGTGCCAGCAGTCCATATGGACAGGAGAGAGGCTACACCTTC.

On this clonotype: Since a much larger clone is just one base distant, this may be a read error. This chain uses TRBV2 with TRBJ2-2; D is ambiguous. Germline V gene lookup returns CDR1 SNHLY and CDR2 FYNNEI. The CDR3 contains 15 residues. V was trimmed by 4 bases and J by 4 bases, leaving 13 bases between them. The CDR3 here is CASSGASGRTGELFF. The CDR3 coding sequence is TGTGCCAGCAGTGGCGCCAGTGGGCGCACCGGGGAGCTGTTTTTT. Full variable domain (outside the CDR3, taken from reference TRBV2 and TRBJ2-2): EPEVTQTPSHQVTQMGQEVILRCVPISNHLYFYWYRQILGQKVEFLVSFYNNEISEKSEIFDDQFSVERPDGSNFTLKIRSTKLEDSAMYFCASSGASGRTGELFFGEGSRLTVL.

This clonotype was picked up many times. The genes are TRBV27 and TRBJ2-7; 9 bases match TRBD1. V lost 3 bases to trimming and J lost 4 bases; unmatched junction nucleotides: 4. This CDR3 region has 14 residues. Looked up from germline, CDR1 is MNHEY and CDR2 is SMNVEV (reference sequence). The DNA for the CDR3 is TGTGCCAGCAGTTTGGAACAGGGGGCTTACGAGCAGTACTTC. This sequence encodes CASSLEQGAYEQYF.

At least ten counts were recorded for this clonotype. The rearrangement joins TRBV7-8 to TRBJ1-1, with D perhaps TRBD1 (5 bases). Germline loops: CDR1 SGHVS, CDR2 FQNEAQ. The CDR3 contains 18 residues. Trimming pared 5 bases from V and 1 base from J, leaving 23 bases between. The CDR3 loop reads CASSPQRGPSGANTEAFF. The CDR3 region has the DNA TGTGCCAGCAGCCCACAGAGGGGCCCGAGCGGCGCGAACACTGAAGCTTTCTTT.

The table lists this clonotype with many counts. The CDR3 loop reads CSARRWEVQANEKLFF. CDR3 DNA: TGCAGTGCTAGAAGGTGGGAGGTGCAGGCCAATGAAAAACTGTTTTTT. The chain is built from TRBV20-1 and TRBJ1-4; no definite D call. The CDR3 is 16 residues long. The V gene lost 2 bases and the J gene lost 5 bases, with 18 bases spanning the gap. Germline CDR1 reads DFQATT; CDR2 reads SNEGSKA (reference sequence).

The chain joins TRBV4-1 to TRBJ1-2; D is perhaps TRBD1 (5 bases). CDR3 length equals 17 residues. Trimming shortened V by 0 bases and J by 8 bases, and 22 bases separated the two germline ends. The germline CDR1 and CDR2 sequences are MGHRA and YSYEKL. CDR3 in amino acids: CASSQDNRGQGVKGYTF. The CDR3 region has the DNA TGCGCCAGCAGCCAAGATAATCGGGGCCAGGGAGTAAAGGGCTACACCTTC.

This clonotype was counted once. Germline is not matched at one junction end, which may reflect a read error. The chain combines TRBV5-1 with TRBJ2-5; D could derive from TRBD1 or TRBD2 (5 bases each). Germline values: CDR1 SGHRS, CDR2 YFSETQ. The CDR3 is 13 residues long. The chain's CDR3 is CDSSSRDGETQYF. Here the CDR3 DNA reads TGCGACAGCAGCTCACGGGACGGAGAGACCCAGTACTTC. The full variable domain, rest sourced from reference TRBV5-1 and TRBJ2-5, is KAGVTQTPRYLIKTRGQQVTLSCSPISGHRSVSWYQQTPGQGLQFLFEYFSETQRNKGNFPGRFSGRQFSNSRSEMNVSTLELGDSALYLCDSSSRDGETQYFGPGTRLLVL.

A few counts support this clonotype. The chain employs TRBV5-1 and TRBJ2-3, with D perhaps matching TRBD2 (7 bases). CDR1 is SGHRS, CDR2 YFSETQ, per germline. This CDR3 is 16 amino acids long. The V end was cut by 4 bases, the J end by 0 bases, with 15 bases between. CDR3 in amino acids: CASSPFGGRSTDTQYF. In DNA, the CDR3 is TGCGCCAGCAGCCCCTTCGGGGGGCGCAGCACAGATACGCAGTATTTT.

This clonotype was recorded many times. CDR3 nucleotides: TGTGCCAGCTACGGGACGGAGAACACTGAAGCTTTCTTT. Translating it yields CASYGTENTEAFF. V and J are TRBV28 and TRBJ1-1, with D tentatively TRBD1 (5 bases). The CDR3 loop spans 13 amino acids. Per the germline V gene, CDR1 is MDHEN and CDR2 is SYDVKM. Trimming cost V 8 bases and J 1 base, with 11 bases left between them.

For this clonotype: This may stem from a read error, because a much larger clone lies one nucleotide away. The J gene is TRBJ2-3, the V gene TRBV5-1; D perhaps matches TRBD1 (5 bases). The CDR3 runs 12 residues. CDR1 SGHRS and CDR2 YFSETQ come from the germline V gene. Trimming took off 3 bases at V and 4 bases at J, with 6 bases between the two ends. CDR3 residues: CASSWGADTQYF. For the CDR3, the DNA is TGCGCCAGCAGCTGGGGCGCAGATACGCAGTATTTT.

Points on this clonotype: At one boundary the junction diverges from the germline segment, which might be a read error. CDR3 protein: CSIPQGADTEAFF. CDR3 coding DNA: TGCAGCATCCCACAGGGGGCGGACACTGAAGCCTTCTTT. The chain combines TRBV29-1 with TRBJ1-1; 9 bases fit TRBD1. The CDR3 consists of 13 residues. The V gene's germline CDR1 is SQVTM and CDR2 ANQGSEA.

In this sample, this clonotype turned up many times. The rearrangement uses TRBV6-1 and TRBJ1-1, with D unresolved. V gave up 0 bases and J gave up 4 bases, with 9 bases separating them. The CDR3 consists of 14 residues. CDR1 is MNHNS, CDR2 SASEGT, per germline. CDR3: CASSEAVLSTEAFF. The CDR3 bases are TGTGCCAGCAGTGAAGCAGTTTTGAGCACTGAAGCTTTCTTT.

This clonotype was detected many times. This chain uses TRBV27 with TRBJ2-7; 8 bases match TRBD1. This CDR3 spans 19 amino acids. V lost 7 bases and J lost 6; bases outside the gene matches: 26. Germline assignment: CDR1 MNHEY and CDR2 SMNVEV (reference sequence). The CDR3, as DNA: TGTGCCAGCACCCGCAGCAAGGGACAGGCCACCACATTCGCTTCCGAGCAGTACTTC. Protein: CASTRSKGQATTFASEQYF.

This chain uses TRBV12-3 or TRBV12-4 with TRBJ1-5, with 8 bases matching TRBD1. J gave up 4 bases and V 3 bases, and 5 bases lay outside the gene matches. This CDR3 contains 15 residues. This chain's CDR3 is CASSLGRQGNQPQHF. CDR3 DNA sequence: TGTGCCAGCAGTTTGGGGCGACAGGGGAATCAGCCCCAGCATTTT.